This entry describes one T cell receptor (beta chain). Its antigen is not identified. Sequence data for DNA of cultured CD4+ T cells were generated by the Oncomine TCR Beta short-read assay. TCRdb analysed the PCR reads with MiXCR anew, one entry per CDR3 protein. This sample has 18,000 or so distinct CDR3 sequences, with 53% found just once. From germline, CDR1 is KGHSH and CDR2 LQKENI. The CDR3 loop spans 15 amino acids. The ends were cut back, 4 bases at V and 1 base at J, with 10 bases in the middle. This record comes from a study of vaccination and CD4 T cells after COVID-19. Study context: Controls used CEFX viral epitopes (positive), HIV-1 Nef peptides (negative), or no peptide.

Sample treatment: approximately 9-day PBMC culture with coronavirus spike peptide pools or control peptides (ViraFEST assay). First, ViraFEST expanded antigen-specific T cells with peptide pools, and next it sequenced the TCRs. The sequencing here drew on CD4+ T cells from blood, cultured in vitro, taken before SARS-CoV-2 vaccination. The TCR originated in a human donor who had recovered from COVID-19. The chain joins TRBV18 to TRBJ2-2; tentative D call: TRBD1 (5 bases). The CDR3 nucleotides are TGTGCCAGCTCACTGACAGACCAGAACACCGGGGAGCTGTTTTTT. Residues: CASSLTDQNTGELFF.